By frequency, the clone carrying this T cell receptor beta chain is medium-sized. The antigen is not known. This entry comes from a study of CXCR3-negative and CXCR3-positive naive CD8 T cells. 5' RACE with UMI labels generated the TRB cDNA libraries. TCRdb reprocessed the 5' RACE reads and stores each CDR3 protein as one record, lacking DNA. The repertoire shows over 55,000 distinct CDR3 sequences; the top ten hold over 4%. Study-level points and caveats: In CXCR3-positive naive cells, the TRB CDR3s were more hydrophobic than in CXCR3-negative naive cells.

This clonotype was sampled from a human donor in good health. Some clones in this sample may be carry-over from other donors' samples. Sequencing used naive CXCR3+ CD8+ T cells from blood. Subset meaning: CD45RO-CCR7+CD27+CD95- naive CD8+ T cells expressing CXCR3 (TNR3+).

The CDR3 protein is CSVETGLDPYEQYF. The chain employs TRBV29-1 and TRBJ2-7; there is no DNA to check the TCRdb D call of TRBD2. Germline values: CDR1 SQVTM, CDR2 ANQGSEA. The CDR3 consists of 14 residues.